A selection of T cell receptor beta chains follows, all from one sample in a study of regulatory T cells in long-lasting Graves disease. TCRdb re-analysed the multiplex PCR reads in MiXCR, keeping a single row per CDR3 protein. The sample carries just over 600,000 distinct CDR3 sequences, 15% to 20% recorded once. These data are also associated with another study on T cells in Graves' hyperthyroidism and ophthalmopathy.

The sequences come from peripheral blood mononuclear cells (PBMCs), collected at new diagnosis, from a patient treated with antithyroid drugs. The receptors were sampled from a woman between 25 and 40 years old with Graves disease. Both conserved end residues are part of each CDR3. A D gene is named only where the DNA matches it firmly. The size field is filled for only some rows; it gives once, few, many or a size class.

d_call clone_size j_call v_call cdr3_aa cdr3_nt
TRBD2 - TRBJ2-1 TRBV30 CAWSAAGGLYNEQFF TGTGCCTGGAGCGCGGCGGGAGGGCTCTACAATGAGCAGTTCTTC
- - TRBJ2-1 TRBV24-1 CATSQEWDEQFF TGTGCCACCAGCCAGGAGTGGGATGAGCAGTTCTTC
- many TRBJ2-3 TRBV5-5 CASSSWTAAGDTQYF TGTGCCAGCAGCTCGTGGACAGCCGCAGGTGATACGCAGTATTTT
- many TRBJ1-1 TRBV6-1 CASRHRENTEAFF TGTGCCAGCCGACACAGGGAGAACACTGAAGCTTTCTTT
- many TRBJ1-6 TRBV28 CATDSGGNSPLHF TGTGCCACAGACTCGGGGGGTAATTCACCCCTCCACTTT
- - TRBJ1-5 TRBV12-3/TRBV12-4 CASRLGRGDQPQHF TGTGCCAGCAGATTAGGACGGGGGGATCAGCCCCAGCATTTT
- few TRBJ2-3 TRBV27 CASSFPRGAQYF TGTGCCAGCAGTTTCCCCAGGGGTGCGCAGTATTTT
- many TRBJ2-5 TRBV11-2 CASSPQGETQYF TGTGCCAGCAGCCCCCAAGGGGAGACCCAGTACTTC
- few TRBJ2-1 TRBV12-3/TRBV12-4 CASLGGKAYDSSYNEQFF TGTGCCAGCCTCGGGGGCAAGGCGTACGACAGCTCCTACAATGAGCAGTTCTTC
- - TRBJ1-3 TRBV6-2/TRBV6-3 CASITGPFSGNAIYF TGTGCCAGCATCACGGGTCCTTTTTCTGGAAACGCCATATATTTT
TRBD1 few TRBJ1-5 TRBV12-5 CASGLGYKPGQTYKHQPQHF TGTGCTAGTGGTTTGGGCTATAAACCGGGACAGACGTACAAGCATCAGCCCCAGCATTTT
TRBD1 - TRBJ2-7 TRBV20-1 CSAPGTGAGEQYF TGCAGTGCCCCCGGGACAGGGGCGGGCGAGCAGTACTTC
TRBD1 - TRBJ2-5 TRBV28 CASSFVDRAQETQYF TGTGCCAGCAGTTTCGTCGACAGGGCACAAGAGACCCAGTACTTC
- - TRBJ1-5 TRBV12-5 CASGLARQREYLGNQPQHF TGTGCTAGTGGTTTGGCACGACAGCGAGAATATCTTGGCAATCAGCCCCAGCATTTT
TRBD2 - TRBJ2-1 TRBV19 CASSSDTGLAGAGSRVEQFF TGTGCCAGTAGTTCTGACACCGGACTAGCGGGAGCGGGTTCTAGGGTTGAGCAGTTCTTC
- few TRBJ2-3 TRBV4-1 CASSQQGGLWTDTQYF TGCGCCAGCAGCCAGCAGGGGGGATTGTGGACAGATACGCAGTATTTT
- many TRBJ1-2 TRBV6-1 CASRSMGIYTF TGTGCCAGCAGATCTATGGGGATATACACCTTC
- - TRBJ1-2 TRBV6-2/TRBV6-3 CASSVDSQAEWDGYTF TGTGCCAGCAGTGTAGATTCTCAGGCCGAGTGGGATGGCTACACCTTC
TRBD1 many TRBJ1-1 TRBV10-3 CAIRPGTGVENTEAFF TGTGCCATCAGACCCGGGACAGGGGTGGAGAACACTGAAGCTTTCTTT
- many TRBJ2-2 TRBV7-2 CASSLVKEGELFF TGTGCCAGCAGCTTAGTCAAGGAAGGGGAGCTGTTTTTT
TRBD1 few TRBJ1-4 TRBV2 CASSTWDSGSTNEKLFF TGTGCCAGCAGCACGTGGGACAGTGGATCGACTAATGAAAAACTGTTTTTT
- - TRBJ1-2 TRBV6-1 CASVGVDLGYGYTF TGTGCCAGCGTCGGAGTTGATCTAGGCTATGGCTACACCTTC
- - TRBJ2-6 TRBV28 CASSLIRAAGANVLTF TGTGCCAGCAGTTTAATAAGGGCGGCTGGGGCCAACGTCCTGACTTTC
- - TRBJ2-5 TRBV7-2 CASSLGGAHQETQYF TGTGCCAGCAGCTTAGGGGGGGCTCATCAAGAGACCCAGTACTTC
TRBD1 - TRBJ2-2 TRBV5-6 CASSLPGQGAIGELFF TGTGCCAGCAGCTTGCCGGGACAGGGGGCTATCGGGGAGCTGTTTTTT
TRBD1 many TRBJ2-4 TRBV11-1 CASSGPGTGLENIQYF TGTGCCAGCAGCGGACCCGGGACAGGGCTTGAGAACATTCAGTACTTC
TRBD2 - TRBJ2-3 TRBV12-3/TRBV12-4 CASSLGLADPGDTQYF TGTGCCAGCAGCTTAGGACTAGCGGACCCAGGGGATACGCAGTATTTT
- - TRBJ1-2 TRBV3-1 CASSRDTAMGYTF TGTGCCAGCAGCCGGGACACGGCGATGGGCTACACCTTC
TRBD1 many TRBJ1-1 TRBV2 CASSLGTGSTEAFF TGTGCCAGCAGTTTAGGGACAGGGAGCACTGAAGCTTTCTTT
- once TRBJ1-1 TRBV15 CATSRDFLGRVNTEAFF TGTGCCACCAGCAGAGATTTTCTTGGACGAGTGAACACTGAAGCTTTCTTT
TRBD1 many TRBJ2-7 TRBV5-1 CASSLTGERYEQYF TGCGCCAGCAGCTTAACAGGGGAGCGGTACGAGCAGTACTTC
- - TRBJ1-3 TRBV3-1 CASSQDLVNSGNTIYF TGTGCCAGCAGCCAAGATCTTGTTAACTCTGGAAACACCATATATTTT
TRBD2 many TRBJ2-3 TRBV27 CASSGRAGGGTDTQYF TGTGCCAGCAGCGGGCGAGCGGGAGGGGGCACAGATACGCAGTATTTT
- few TRBJ2-5 TRBV9 CASSPTHDSQETQYF TGTGCCAGCAGCCCAACCCATGACTCTCAAGAGACCCAGTACTTC
TRBD1 - TRBJ1-4 TRBV7-2 CASSPRQGTGKLFF TGTGCCAGCAGCCCTCGACAGGGGACGGGAAAACTGTTTTTT
- - TRBJ2-7 TRBV9 CASSVWPRGSTTYEQYF TGTGCCAGCAGCGTATGGCCGAGAGGGTCCACGACTTACGAGCAGTACTTC
TRBD1 - TRBJ1-6 TRBV7-6 CASSSQGAQSPLHF TGTGCCAGCAGCTCTCAGGGGGCTCAGTCACCCCTCCACTTT
- many TRBJ1-2 TRBV28 CASSYRVGDSYTF TGTGCCAGCAGTTACAGGGTGGGTGATAGCTACACCTTC
- few TRBJ1-1 TRBV20-1 CSARDQQGQNTEAFF TGCAGTGCTAGAGACCAGCAGGGTCAGAACACTGAAGCTTTCTTT
TRBD2 few TRBJ2-2 TRBV27 CASSLKLAGHTGELFF TGTGCCAGCAGTTTAAAGCTAGCGGGACACACCGGGGAGCTGTTTTTT
TRBD2 few TRBJ2-7 TRBV27 CASSGLAGGPLGEQYF TGTGCCAGCAGTGGATTAGCGGGAGGACCTCTGGGTGAGCAGTACTTC
- few TRBJ1-1 TRBV19 CASSIGGTGLWVNTEAFF TGTGCCAGTAGTATAGGGGGAACAGGCCTCTGGGTGAACACTGAAGCTTTCTTT
- - TRBJ2-3 TRBV27 CASSQNPKTTDTQYF TGTGCCAGCAGCCAGAACCCGAAAACTACAGATACGCAGTATTTT
TRBD1 few TRBJ1-6 TRBV3-1 CASSQVSFGTGSGSPLHF TGTGCCAGCAGCCAAGTCTCTTTCGGGACAGGGTCCGGTTCACCCCTCCACTTT
- few TRBJ1-1 TRBV19 CASSMNTLNTEAFF TGTGCCAGTAGTATGAACACCTTGAACACTGAAGCTTTCTTT
- many TRBJ2-7 TRBV7-2 CASSFKPGAGEQYF TGTGCCAGCAGCTTTAAGCCGGGGGCAGGGGAGCAGTACTTC
- many TRBJ1-5 TRBV6-1 CASRARGQISNQPQHF TGTGCCAGCAGGGCCCGCGGACAGATTAGCAATCAGCCCCAGCATTTT
- few TRBJ2-1 TRBV27 CASSLSWMYNEQFF TGTGCCAGCAGTTTATCTTGGATGTACAATGAGCAGTTCTTC
- - TRBJ1-1 TRBV19 CASSIDRWRYEAFF TGTGCCAGTAGTATAGATCGGTGGAGGTACGAAGCTTTCTTT
TRBD2 few TRBJ2-2 TRBV15 CATSRRLAGYTGELFF TGTGCCACCAGCAGAAGACTAGCGGGTTATACCGGGGAGCTGTTTTTT
- many TRBJ1-4 TRBV9 CASSPEGKIEKLFF TGTGCCAGCAGCCCAGAGGGGAAAATCGAAAAACTGTTTTTT
- many TRBJ1-1 TRBV28 CASSPSQEMNTEAFF TGTGCCAGCAGTCCGTCGCAGGAAATGAACACTGAAGCTTTCTTT
- - TRBJ2-1 TRBV18 CASSPPLGPNEQFF TGTGCCAGCTCACCACCGCTAGGTCCCAATGAGCAGTTCTTC
TRBD1 - TRBJ2-7 TRBV20-1 CSAYPYSGQGSYEQYF TGCAGTGCTTATCCCTACTCGGGACAGGGGTCCTACGAGCAGTACTTC
- many TRBJ1-1 TRBV27 CASYERRVLGNTEAFF TGTGCCAGCTACGAGAGGCGGGTTTTAGGGAACACTGAAGCTTTCTTT
TRBD1 many TRBJ2-1 TRBV6-2/TRBV6-3 CASRYDRAQYNEQFF TGTGCCAGCAGGTACGACAGGGCTCAATACAATGAGCAGTTCTTC
- many TRBJ1-4 TRBV28 CASSFTRTLNEKLFF TGTGCCAGCAGTTTCACCCGGACCTTAAATGAAAAACTGTTTTTT
- many TRBJ2-7 TRBV5-1 CASGTGPYEQYF TGCGCCAGCGGGACGGGCCCATACGAGCAGTACTTC
- few TRBJ2-1 TRBV3-1 CASSQEVASVYNEQFF TGTGCCAGCAGCCAAGAGGTAGCGTCCGTCTACAATGAGCAGTTCTTC
TRBD2 few TRBJ2-7 TRBV20-1 CSARVAGGGRYEQYF TGCAGTGCTAGAGTCGCGGGGGGGGGTAGGTACGAGCAGTACTTC